This T cell receptor beta chain was recovered during a study of shared clonotypes between healthy human individuals. Study-wide points: Generation probabilities were higher for clonotypes shared across all four sorted-subset donors than for unshared ones. Naive CD4 clonotypes were shared across several donors at around 5%.

The ends were cut back, 3 bases at V and 2 bases at J, with 9 bases in the middle. The CDR3 is made up of 14 amino acids. CDR1 is MNHEY, CDR2 SMNVEV, per germline (reference sequence). Running of the assay took place at deep level. Measured with immunoSEQ multiplex PCR; TCRdb has only the in-frame clones, and not every one. The data show approximately 2.3 million clones, with approximately 93% seen just once and 0.39% held by the top ten. All donors were Caucasian adults living in Nashville, Tennessee. In the case of this clone: Antigen specificity is unknown.

Material for sequencing was naive CD4+ T cells from PBMCs. Indicated subset: CD45RA+ positively selected. The clonotype originates from a man aged 18-30 years in good health. Some clones in this sample may be carry-over from other donors' samples. This chain connects TRBV27 to TRBJ2-3; unclear D gene. Here the CDR3 DNA reads TGTGCCAGCAGTTTCCGCCAAATCACAGATACGCAGTATTTT. It translates to CASSFRQITDTQYF.